This T cell receptor (beta chain) was captured by sequencing in a study of CD8+ T cells in alopecia areata. This clone was seen only a few times. Its antigen is undetermined. Reverse transcription of extracted RNA yielded cDNA, which provided the sequencing template. Produced via immunoSEQ multiplex PCR; TCRdb's table is partial and in-frame only. The data contain about 100,000 clones, 44% of them seen just once; the ten biggest clones take up less than 20%. Findings of the study overall: Within the top 100, expanded CD8+ clones significantly decreased with tofacitinib, as did scalp clonality.

Germline lookup yields CDR1 SGHAT and CDR2 FQNNGV. The CDR3 runs to 13 residues. Trimming took 5 bases from V and 5 from J; bases not matched to a gene: 3. The treatment was: oral pan-JAK inhibitor, 5-10 mg twice daily. The chain links TRBV11-2 to TRBJ1-2, with TRBD1 matching over 9 bases. The specimen was CD8+ T cells sorted from blood, collected at week 24, from a patient treated with tofacitinib. The receptor comes from a human donor with alopecia areata. The CDR3 here is CASSPTGGYGYTF. The CDR3 DNA reads TGTGCCAGCAGCCCGACAGGGGGATATGGCTACACCTTC.